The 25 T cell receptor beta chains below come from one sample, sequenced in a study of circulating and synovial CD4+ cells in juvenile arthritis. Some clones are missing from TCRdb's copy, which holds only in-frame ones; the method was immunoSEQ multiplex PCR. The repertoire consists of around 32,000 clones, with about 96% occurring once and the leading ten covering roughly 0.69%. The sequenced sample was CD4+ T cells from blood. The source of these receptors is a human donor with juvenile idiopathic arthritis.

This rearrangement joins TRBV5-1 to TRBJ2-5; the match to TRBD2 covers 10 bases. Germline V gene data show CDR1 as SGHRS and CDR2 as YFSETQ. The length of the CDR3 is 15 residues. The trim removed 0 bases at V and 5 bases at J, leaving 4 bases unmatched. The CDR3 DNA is TGCGCCAGCAGCTTGGCTAGCGGGGGACGGGAGACCCAGTACTTC. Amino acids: CASSLASGGRETQYF.

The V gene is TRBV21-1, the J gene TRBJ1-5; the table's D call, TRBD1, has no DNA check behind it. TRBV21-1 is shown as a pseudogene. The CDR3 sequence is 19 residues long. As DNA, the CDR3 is TGTGCCAGCAGCAAATTTCGGACAGGGGAGGACACTGGCGATCAGCCCCAGCATTTT. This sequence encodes CASSKFRTGEDTGDQPQHF.

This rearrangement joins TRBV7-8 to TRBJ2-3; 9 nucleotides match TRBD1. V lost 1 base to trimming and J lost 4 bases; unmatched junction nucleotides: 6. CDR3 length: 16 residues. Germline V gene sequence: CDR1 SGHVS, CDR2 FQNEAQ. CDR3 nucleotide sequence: TGTGCCAGCAGCTTAGTAGGGACAGGGTGGGCAGATACGCAGTATTTT. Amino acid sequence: CASSLVGTGWADTQYF.

The CDR3 here is CASSLQGYPETQYF. CDR3 DNA: TGTGCCAGCAGCTTACAGGGGTACCCGGAGACCCAGTACTTC. The chain carries TRBV9 and TRBJ2-5, with 7 bases identical to TRBD1. V lost 4 bases, J lost 5 bases, and 8 bases stayed unmatched. Germline loops: CDR1 SGDLS, CDR2 YYNGEE. The CDR3 extends over 14 amino acids.

CDR3 coding DNA: TGTGCCACCAGCAGAGACCTCAGTACAGGCCGGACCTACGAGCAGTACTTC. It specifies CATSRDLSTGRTYEQYF. The rearrangement links TRBV15 to TRBJ2-5, with D perhaps matching TRBD1 (5 bases). The closer fit of TRBJ2-7 to the DNA end suggests the J call may be wrong. From germline, CDR1 is LNHNV and CDR2 YYDKDF (reference sequence). The CDR3 runs to 17 residues.

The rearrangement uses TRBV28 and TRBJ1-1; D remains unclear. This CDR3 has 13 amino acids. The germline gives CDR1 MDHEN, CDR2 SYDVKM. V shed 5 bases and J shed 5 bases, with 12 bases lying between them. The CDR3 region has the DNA TGTGCCAGCAGTCTACAGAGATCAACTGAAGCTTTCTTT. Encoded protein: CASSLQRSTEAFF.

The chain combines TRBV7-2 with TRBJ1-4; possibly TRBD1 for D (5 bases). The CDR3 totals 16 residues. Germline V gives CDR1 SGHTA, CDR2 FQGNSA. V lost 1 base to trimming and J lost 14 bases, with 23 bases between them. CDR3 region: CASSLDSGTAGRRLFF. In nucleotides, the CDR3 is TGTGCCAGCAGCTTAGATTCCGGGACGGCGGGAAGAAGGCTGTTTTTT.

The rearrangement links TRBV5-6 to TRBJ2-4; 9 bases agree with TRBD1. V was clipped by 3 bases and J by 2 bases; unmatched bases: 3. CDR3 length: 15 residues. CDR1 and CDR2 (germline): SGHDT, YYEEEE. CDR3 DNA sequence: TGTGCCAGCAGCTACAGGGGGCTGTCCAAAAACATTCAGTACTTC. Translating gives CASSYRGLSKNIQYF.

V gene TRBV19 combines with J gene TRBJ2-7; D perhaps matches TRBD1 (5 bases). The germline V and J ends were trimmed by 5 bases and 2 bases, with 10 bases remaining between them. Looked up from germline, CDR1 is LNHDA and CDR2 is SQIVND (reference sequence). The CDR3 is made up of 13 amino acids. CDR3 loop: CASSGPGTYEQYF. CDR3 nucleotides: TGTGCCAGTAGTGGCCCAGGGACCTACGAGCAGTACTTC.

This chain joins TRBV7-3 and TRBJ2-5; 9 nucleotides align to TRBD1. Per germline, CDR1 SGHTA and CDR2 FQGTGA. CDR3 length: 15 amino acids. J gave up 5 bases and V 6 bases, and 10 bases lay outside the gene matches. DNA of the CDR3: TGTGCCAGCAGTACAACCCAGGGACAGGGTGAGACCCAGTACTTC. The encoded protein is CASSTTQGQGETQYF. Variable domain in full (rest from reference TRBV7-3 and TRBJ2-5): GAGVSQTPSNKVTEKGKYVELRCDPISGHTALYWYRQSLGQGPEFLIYFQGTGAADDSGLPNDRFFAVRPEGSVSTLKIQRTERGDSAVYLCASSTTQGQGETQYFGPGTRLLVL.

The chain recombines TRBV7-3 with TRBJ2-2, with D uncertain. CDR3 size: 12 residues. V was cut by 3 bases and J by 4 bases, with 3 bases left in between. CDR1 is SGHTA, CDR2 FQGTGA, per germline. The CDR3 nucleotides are TGTGCCAGCAGCTTCCTCACCGGGGAGCTGTTTTTT. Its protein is CASSFLTGELFF.

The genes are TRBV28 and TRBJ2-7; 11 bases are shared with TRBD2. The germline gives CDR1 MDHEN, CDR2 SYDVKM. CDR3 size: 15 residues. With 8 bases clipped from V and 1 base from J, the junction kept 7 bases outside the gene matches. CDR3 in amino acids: CASLGGTSGSYEQYF. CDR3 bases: TGTGCCAGCCTCGGGGGGACTAGCGGTTCCTACGAGCAGTACTTC. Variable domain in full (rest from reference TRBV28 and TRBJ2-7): DVKVTQSSRYLVKRTGEKVFLECVQDMDHENMFWYRQDPGLGLRLIYFSYDVKMKEKGDIPEGYSVSREKKERFSLILESASTNQTSMYLCASLGGTSGSYEQYFGPGTRLTVT.

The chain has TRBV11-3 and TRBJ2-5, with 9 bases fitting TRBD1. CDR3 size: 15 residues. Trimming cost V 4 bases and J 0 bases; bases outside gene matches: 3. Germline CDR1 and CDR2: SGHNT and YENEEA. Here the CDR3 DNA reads TGTGCCAGCAGCTCGACAGGGGGTTACCAAGAGACCCAGTACTTC. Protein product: CASSSTGGYQETQYF.

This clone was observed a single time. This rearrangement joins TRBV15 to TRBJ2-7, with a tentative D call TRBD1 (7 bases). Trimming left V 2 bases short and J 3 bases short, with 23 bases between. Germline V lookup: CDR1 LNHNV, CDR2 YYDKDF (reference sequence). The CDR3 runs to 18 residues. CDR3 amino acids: CATSRPRGLQGLVYEQYF. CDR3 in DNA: TGTGCCACCAGCAGACCCCGGGGGCTACAGGGGCTGGTCTACGAGCAGTACTTC.

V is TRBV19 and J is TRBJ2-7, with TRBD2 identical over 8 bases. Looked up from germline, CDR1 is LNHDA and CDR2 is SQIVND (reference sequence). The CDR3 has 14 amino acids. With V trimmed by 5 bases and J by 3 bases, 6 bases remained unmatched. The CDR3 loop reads CASSPRLANYEQYF. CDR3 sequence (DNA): TGTGCCAGTAGTCCACGACTAGCGAACTACGAGCAGTACTTC.

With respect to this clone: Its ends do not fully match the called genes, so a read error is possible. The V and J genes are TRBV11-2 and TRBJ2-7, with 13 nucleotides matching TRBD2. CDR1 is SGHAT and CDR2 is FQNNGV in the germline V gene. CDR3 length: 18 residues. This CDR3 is CASSFGGLAGVLSSEQYF. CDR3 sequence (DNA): TGTGCCAGCAGCTTTGGCGGACTAGCGGGGGTTCTCTCCTCCGAGCAGTACTTC.

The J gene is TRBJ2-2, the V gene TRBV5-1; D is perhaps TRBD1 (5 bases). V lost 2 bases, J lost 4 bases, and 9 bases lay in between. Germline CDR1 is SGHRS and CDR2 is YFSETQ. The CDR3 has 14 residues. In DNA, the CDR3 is TGCGCCAGCAGCTTACCTGACAGCACCGGGGAGCTGTTTTTT. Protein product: CASSLPDSTGELFF.

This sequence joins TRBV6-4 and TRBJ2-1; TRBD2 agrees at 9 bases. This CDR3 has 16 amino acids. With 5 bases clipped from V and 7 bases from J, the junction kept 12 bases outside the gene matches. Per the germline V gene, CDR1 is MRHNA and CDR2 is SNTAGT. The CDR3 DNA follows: TGTGCCAGCAGTAACGAGCGGACTAGCGCGTCGAATGAGCAGTTCTTC. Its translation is CASSNERTSASNEQFF.

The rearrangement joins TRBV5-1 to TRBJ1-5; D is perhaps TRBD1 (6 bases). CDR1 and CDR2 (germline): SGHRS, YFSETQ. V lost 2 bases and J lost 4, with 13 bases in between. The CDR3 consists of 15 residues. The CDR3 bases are TGCGCCAGCAGCTTCGGGGGGCCAGGAAATCAGCCCCAGCATTTT. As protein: CASSFGGPGNQPQHF.

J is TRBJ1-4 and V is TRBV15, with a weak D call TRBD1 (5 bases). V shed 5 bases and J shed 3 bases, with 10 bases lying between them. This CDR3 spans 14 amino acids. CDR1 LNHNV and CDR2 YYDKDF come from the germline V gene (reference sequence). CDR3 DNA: TGTGCCACCAGCCAACAGGCTCCTAATGAAAAACTGTTTTTT. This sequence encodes CATSQQAPNEKLFF.

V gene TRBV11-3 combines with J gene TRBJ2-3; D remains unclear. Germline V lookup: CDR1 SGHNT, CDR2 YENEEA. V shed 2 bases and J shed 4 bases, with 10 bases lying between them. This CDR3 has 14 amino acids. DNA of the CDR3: TGTGCCAGCAGCTTAAGAGGTTTGGCAGATACGCAGTATTTT. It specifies CASSLRGLADTQYF.

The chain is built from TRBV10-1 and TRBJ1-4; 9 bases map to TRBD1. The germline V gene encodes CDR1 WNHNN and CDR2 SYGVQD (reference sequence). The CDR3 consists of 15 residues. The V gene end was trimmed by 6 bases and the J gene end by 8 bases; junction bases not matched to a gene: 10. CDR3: CASRGTGLRYEKLFF. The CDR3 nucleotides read TGCGCCAGCAGGGGGACAGGGCTTCGCTACGAAAAACTGTTTTTT.

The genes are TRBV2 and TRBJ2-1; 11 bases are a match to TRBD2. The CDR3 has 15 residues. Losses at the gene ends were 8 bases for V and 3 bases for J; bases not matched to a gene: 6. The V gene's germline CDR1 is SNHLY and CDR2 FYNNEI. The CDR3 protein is CASAPLAGGYNEQFF. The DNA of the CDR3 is TGTGCCAGCGCCCCTCTAGCGGGGGGCTACAATGAGCAGTTCTTC.

CDR3: CAISESDRGRYEQYF. The CDR3 nucleotides are TGTGCCATCAGTGAGTCCGACAGGGGGCGGTACGAGCAGTACTTC. The chain couples TRBV10-3 to TRBJ2-7; TRBD1 agrees at 10 bases. V shed 0 bases and J 4 bases; nucleotides not matched to a gene: 3. Germline V gene lookup returns CDR1 ENHRY and CDR2 SYGVKD. The CDR3 extends over 15 amino acids.

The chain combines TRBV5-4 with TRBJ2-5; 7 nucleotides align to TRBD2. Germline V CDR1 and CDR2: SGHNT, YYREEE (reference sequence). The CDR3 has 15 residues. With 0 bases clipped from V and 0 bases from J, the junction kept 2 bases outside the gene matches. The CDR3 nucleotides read TGTGCCAGCAGCTTGGACGGGAGGAACCAAGAGACCCAGTACTTC. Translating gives CASSLDGRNQETQYF.